The TCR beta chain under discussion was sequenced for a study of identical twins. Study-level findings and limits: Sequences that were beta out-of-frame showed weaker excess twin sharing.

In TCRdb, the 5' RACE reads were re-called with MiXCR into one record per CDR3 protein. The table records 310,000 or so distinct CDR3 sequences, roughly 9.8% of them present only once. V was trimmed by 6 bases and J by 0 bases, leaving 9 bases between them. The CDR3 spans 14 residues. Germline CDR1 reads MNHNS; CDR2 reads SASEGT. This clonotype was detected ten times or more. The antigen is not known. These sequences were also reported in another study, on yellow fever vaccine responses in identical twins.

The TCR originated in a woman aged 18-35 years in good health. The specimen was CD8+ T cells sorted from blood. The V and J genes are TRBV6-1 and TRBJ1-5; maybe TRBD1 (6 bases). The CDR3 is CASSTGYSNQPQHF. CDR3 nucleotides: TGTGCCAGCAGCACAGGGTATAGCAATCAGCCCCAGCATTTT.